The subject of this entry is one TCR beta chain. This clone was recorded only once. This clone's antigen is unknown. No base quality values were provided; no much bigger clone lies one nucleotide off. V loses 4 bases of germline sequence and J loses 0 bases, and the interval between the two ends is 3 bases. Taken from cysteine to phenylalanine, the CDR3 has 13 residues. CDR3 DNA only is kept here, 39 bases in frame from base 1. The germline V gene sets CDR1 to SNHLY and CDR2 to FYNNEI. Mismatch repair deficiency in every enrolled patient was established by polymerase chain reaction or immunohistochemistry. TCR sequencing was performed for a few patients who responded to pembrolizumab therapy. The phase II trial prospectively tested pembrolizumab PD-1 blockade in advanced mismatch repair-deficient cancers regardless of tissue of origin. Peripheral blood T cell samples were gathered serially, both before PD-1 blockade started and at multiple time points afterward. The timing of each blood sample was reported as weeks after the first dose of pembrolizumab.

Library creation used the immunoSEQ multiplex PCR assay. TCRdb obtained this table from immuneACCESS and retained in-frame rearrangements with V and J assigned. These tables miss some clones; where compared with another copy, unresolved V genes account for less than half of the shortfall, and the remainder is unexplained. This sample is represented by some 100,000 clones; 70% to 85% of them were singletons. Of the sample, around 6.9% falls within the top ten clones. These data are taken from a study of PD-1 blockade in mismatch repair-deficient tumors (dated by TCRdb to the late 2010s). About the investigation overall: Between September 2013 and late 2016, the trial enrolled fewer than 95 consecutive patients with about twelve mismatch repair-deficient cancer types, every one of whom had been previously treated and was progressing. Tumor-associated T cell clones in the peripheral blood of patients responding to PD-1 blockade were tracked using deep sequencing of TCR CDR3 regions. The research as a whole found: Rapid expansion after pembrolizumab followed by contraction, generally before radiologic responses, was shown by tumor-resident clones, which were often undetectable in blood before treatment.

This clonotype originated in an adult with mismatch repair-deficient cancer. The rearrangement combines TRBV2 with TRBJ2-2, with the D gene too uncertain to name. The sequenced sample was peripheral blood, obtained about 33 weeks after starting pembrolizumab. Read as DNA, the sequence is TGTGCCAGCAGTGCGTCGAACACCGGGGAGCTGTTTTTT. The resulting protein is CASSASNTGELFF.